The next 18 T cell receptor beta chains were all read from a single sample in a study of T cells in women clearing cervical HPV infection. Clones were sequenced by immunoSEQ multiplex PCR, and TCRdb holds only the in-frame ones, with some missing. The specimen's table records approximately 18,000 clones. Sequencing input: blood buffy coat. The receptors were gathered from a woman aged 18 to 75 with a cervical HPV16 infection that either progressed to CIN3+ or cleared (not recorded which).

As regards this clone: The read gets to within 3 residues of the CDR3 end, and the germline J gene fills in the rest. The V gene is TRBV30, the J gene TRBJ1-4, with a weak D call TRBD1 (6 bases). CDR3 length: 14 residues. Trimming removed 0 bases from V and 5 bases from J, with 10 bases in between. The V gene's germline CDR1 is GTSNPN and CDR2 SVGIG (reference sequence). The CDR3 region is CAWSVGTHNEKLFF. Incomplete CDR3 DNA: TGTGCCTGGAGTGTTGGGACACACAATGAAAAA. Full variable domain (remainder filled in from reference TRBV30 and TRBJ1-4): SQTIHQWPATLVQPVGSPLSLECTVEGTSNPNLYWYRQAAGRGLQLLFYSVGIGQISSEVPQNLSASRPQDRQFILSSKKLLLSDSGFYLCAWSVGTHNEKLFFGSGTQLSVL.

Regarding this clone: The DNA ends 3 residues before the CDR3 does, and the rest of the CDR3 is filled in from the germline J gene. This chain links TRBV5-1 with TRBJ2-7, with 8 bases that match TRBD2. V was pared by 1 base and J by 6 bases, with 9 bases of the junction left unmatched. This CDR3 contains 15 residues. CDR1 and CDR2 from the germline V gene are SGHRS and YFSETQ. CDR3 sequence reads: CASSLFGEGLGEQYF. The sequenced CDR3 bases are TGCGCCAGCAGCTTGTTTGGGGAGGGACTAGGCGAG. Using reference TRBV5-1 and TRBJ2-7 for the parts outside the CDR3, the full variable domain is KAGVTQTPRYLIKTRGQQVTLSCSPISGHRSVSWYQQTPGQGLQFLFEYFSETQRNKGNFPGRFSGRQFSNSRSEMNVSTLELGDSALYLCASSLFGEGLGEQYFGPGTRLTVT.

Remarks on this clone: The read comes to an end 3 residues before the CDR3 does, leaving the germline J gene to fill in the end. The chain recombines TRBV5-1 with TRBJ2-2; D is perhaps TRBD1 (5 bases). CDR1 and CDR2 (germline): SGHRS, YFSETQ. The CDR3 runs to 14 residues. V lost 1 base and J 9 bases, leaving 13 bases between the germline ends. The CDR3 loop reads CASSLIGAGRELFF. CDR3 DNA (partial): TGCGCCAGCAGCTTGATTGGGGCCGGCCGGGAG.

A word on this clone: The read halts 3 residues ahead of the CDR3 end, with the missing end drawn from the germline J gene. This sequence joins TRBV28 and TRBJ2-5; D gene unclear. Germline assignment: CDR1 MDHEN and CDR2 SYDVKM. V was cut by 2 bases and J by 4 bases, with 2 bases left in between. This CDR3 has 11 residues. The part of the CDR3 DNA that was read is TGTGCCAGCAGTTTACTAGAGACC. This translates into CASSLLET. The whole CDR3 is CASSLLETQYF. The full variable domain, its missing parts supplied by reference TRBV28 and TRBJ2-5, is DVKVTQSSRYLVKRTGEKVFLECVQDMDHENMFWYRQDPGLGLRLIYFSYDVKMKEKGDIPEGYSVSREKKERFSLILESASTNQTSMYLCASSLLETQYFGPGTRLLVL.

In regard to this clone: The read stops 3 residues short of the end of the CDR3; the missing end is completed from the germline J gene. This chain uses TRBV2 with TRBJ1-3; maybe TRBD1 (6 bases). V dropped 2 bases and J dropped 7 bases, with 15 bases sitting between them. The CDR3 spans 15 residues. Germline CDR1 reads SNHLY; CDR2 reads FYNNEI. CDR3 bases read: TGTGCCAGCAGTGAAAGGGACATCCCGGGTAACACC. Translating it yields CASSERDIPGNT. The entire CDR3 protein is CASSERDIPGNTIYF.

On this clone: The CDR3 end is not reached by the read, which stops 3 residues before it; the germline J gene fills it in. The chain recombines TRBV7-9 with TRBJ1-1; D might be TRBD1 (5 bases). The CDR3 has 12 residues. Germline CDR1 reads SEHNR; CDR2 reads FQNEAQ (reference sequence). The CDR3 reads CASRPGLREAFF. CDR3 bases read: TGTGCCAGCAGACCAGGGCTGCGGGAA.

For this clone: The read gets to within 3 residues of the CDR3 end, and the germline J gene fills in the rest. The chain carries TRBV19 and TRBJ1-2, with 9 bases lining up with TRBD1. Germline lookup yields CDR1 LNHDA and CDR2 SQIVND (reference sequence). The CDR3 runs to 14 residues. CDR3: CASTGSRDRAVYTF. The sequenced part of the CDR3 DNA is TGTGCCAGTACCGGAAGCCGGGACAGGGCTGTC.

On this clone itself: Read sequence stops 3 residues before the CDR3 end, and the germline J gene provides the missing end. The V gene is TRBV7-6, the J gene TRBJ1-3; 7 nucleotides agree with TRBD1. V lost 1 base and J lost 1; bases outside the gene matches: 4. This CDR3 is 16 amino acids long. Germline V gene data show CDR1 as SGHVS and CDR2 as FNYEAQ. Partial CDR3 DNA: TGTGCCAGCAGCTTAGGACAGGGAGCGTCTGGAAACACC. Its protein is CASSLGQGASGNT. The entire CDR3 protein is CASSLGQGASGNTIYF.

Of note for this clone: The CDR3 is cut off 3 residues early in the read; its end comes from the germline J gene. The V gene is TRBV20-1, the J gene TRBJ1-1, with 9 bases fitting TRBD1. Germline CDR1 is DFQATT and CDR2 is SNEGSKA (reference sequence). Losses at the gene ends were 2 bases for V and 7 bases for J; bases not matched to a gene: 14. The CDR3 runs 16 residues. The CDR3 here is CSARKGQGLSVDEAFF. CDR3 DNA (partial): TGCAGTGCTAGAAAAGGACAGGGGTTATCGGTGGATGAA.

In regard to this clone: Sequencing ends 3 residues short of the CDR3 end; the germline J gene provides the rest. The chain recombines TRBV7-9 with TRBJ2-7; TRBD1 agrees at 7 bases. V lost 1 base, J lost 2 bases, and 2 bases stayed unmatched. This CDR3 is 14 amino acids long. Germline assignment: CDR1 SEHNR and CDR2 FQNEAQ (reference sequence). CDR3 amino acids: CASSLGGGTYEQYF. Partial CDR3 DNA: TGTGCCAGCAGCTTAGGAGGGGGCACCTACGAG.

A remark on this clone: The read halts 3 residues ahead of the CDR3 end, with the missing end drawn from the germline J gene. V and J are TRBV5-1 and TRBJ1-2, with 7 bases lining up with TRBD1. The CDR3 is 15 amino acids. The germline V gene encodes CDR1 SGHRS and CDR2 YFSETQ. Trimming removed 3 bases from V and 4 bases from J; junction bases left unmatched: 9. This CDR3 is CASSSLTGLSYGYTF. CDR3 DNA, as far as it was read: TGCGCCAGCAGCTCCCTGACAGGGCTGAGCTATGGC.

Concerning this clone itself: The read falls 3 residues short of the CDR3 end, and the missing part is taken from the germline J gene. V is TRBV7-9 and J is TRBJ2-1; tentatively, D is TRBD1 (6 bases). Germline V CDR1 and CDR2: SEHNR, FQNEAQ (reference sequence). This CDR3 contains 13 residues. V shed 3 bases and J shed 8 bases, with 11 bases lying between them. The sequenced part of the CDR3 DNA is TGTGCCAGCAGCTTCACCTCAGGGGATGAG. Translated, it gives CASSFTSGDE. The complete CDR3 reads CASSFTSGDEQFF.

CDR3 region: CASSLGLFTDTQYF. The sequenced CDR3 bases are TGTGCCAGCAGCTTGGGGCTTTTCACAGATACG. V gene TRBV7-9 combines with J gene TRBJ2-3; a weak D match, TRBD1 (5 bases). The read halts 3 residues ahead of the CDR3 end, with the missing end drawn from the germline J gene. V gave up 3 bases and J gave up 2 bases, with 9 bases separating them. Germline assignment: CDR1 SEHNR and CDR2 FQNEAQ (reference sequence). The CDR3 totals 14 residues. Supplemented by reference TRBV7-9 and TRBJ2-3, the full variable domain reads DTGVSQNPRHKITKRGQNVTFRCDPISEHNRLYWYRQTLGQGPEFLTYFQNEAQLEKSRLLSDRFSAERPKGSFSTLEIQRTEQGDSAMYLCASSLGLFTDTQYFGPGTRLTVL.

About this clone: The read ends 3 residues before the CDR3 terminus; that terminus is restored from the germline J gene. This sequence joins TRBV10-1 and TRBJ1-6; 7 bases map to TRBD1. Per the germline V gene, CDR1 is WNHNN and CDR2 is SYGVQD (reference sequence). Trimming took 5 bases from V and 5 from J; bases not matched to a gene: 3. The CDR3 length is 14 residues. The chain's CDR3 is CASSRDSNNSPLHF. CDR3 DNA (partial): TGCGCCAGCAGTCGGGACAGTAATAATTCACCC.

In regard to this clone: The read ends 3 residues early relative to the CDR3; the germline J gene fills the gap. The genes are TRBV2 and TRBJ2-5; TRBD1 matches at 10 bases. The CDR3 has 15 residues. The germline V gene encodes CDR1 SNHLY and CDR2 FYNNEI. Germline trimming cut 8 bases from V and 5 bases from J; bases unmatched to any gene: 11. The sequenced CDR3 bases are TGTGCCAGCCCTCGGGACAGGGGTGCCCGGGAGACC. Its protein is CASPRDRGARET. The entire CDR3 sequence reads CASPRDRGARETQYF.

Notes on this clone: The read terminates 3 residues before the CDR3 end, so the remaining end is supplied by the germline J gene. The chain carries TRBV30 and TRBJ1-3; D not certain. This CDR3 is built from 13 residues. CDR1 GTSNPN and CDR2 SVGIG come from the germline V gene (reference sequence). The ends were cut back, 5 bases at V and 0 bases at J, with 8 bases in the middle. CDR3 bases read: TGTGCCTGGGGCGGGATCTCTGGAAACACC. This codes for CAWGGISGNT. The full CDR3 protein is CAWGGISGNTIYF.

On this clone: The read finishes 3 residues shy of the CDR3 end, and the germline J gene is used to complete it. This rearrangement joins TRBV18 to TRBJ2-7, with 10 nucleotides matching TRBD1. The CDR3 loop spans 13 amino acids. Germline values: CDR1 KGHSH, CDR2 LQKENI. V gave up 6 bases and J gave up 4 bases; unmatched junction bases: 3. The CDR3 is CASSGTGVYEQYF. CDR3 bases read: TGTGCCAGCTCCGGGACAGGGGTATACGAG.

As to this clone: The read comes to an end 3 residues before the CDR3 does, leaving the germline J gene to fill in the end. This rearrangement joins TRBV5-6 to TRBJ2-7; D is unresolved. This CDR3 is 14 amino acids long. Germline-derived CDR1 and CDR2 are SGHDT and YYEEEE. The germline V and J ends were trimmed by 4 bases and 3 bases, with 14 bases remaining between them. The CDR3 here is CASSGLRGFYEQYF. Partial CDR3 DNA: TGTGCCAGCAGCGGTCTGAGAGGCTTCTACGAG.